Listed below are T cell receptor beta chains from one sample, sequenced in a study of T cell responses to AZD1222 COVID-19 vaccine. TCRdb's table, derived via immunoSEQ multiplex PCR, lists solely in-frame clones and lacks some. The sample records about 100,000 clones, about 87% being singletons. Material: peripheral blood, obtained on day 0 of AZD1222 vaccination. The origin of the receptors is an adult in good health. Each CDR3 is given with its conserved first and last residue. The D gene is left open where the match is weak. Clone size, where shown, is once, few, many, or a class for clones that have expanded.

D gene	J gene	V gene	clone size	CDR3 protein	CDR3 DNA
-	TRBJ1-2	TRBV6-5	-	CASSLRPGGLFGYTF	TGTGCCAGCAGCTTAAGACCGGGAGGCCTTTTTGGCTACACCTTC
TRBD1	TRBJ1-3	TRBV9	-	CASSPRQGESGGNTIYF	TGTGCCAGCAGCCCTCGGCAGGGGGAATCGGGAGGAAACACCATATATTTT
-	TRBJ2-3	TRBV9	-	CASSVVGSTDTQYF	TGTGCCAGCAGCGTAGTGGGTTCCACAGATACGCAGTATTTT
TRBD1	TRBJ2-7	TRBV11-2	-	CASSLTPWDRGPYEQYF	TGTGCCAGCAGCTTAACCCCCTGGGACAGGGGGCCCTACGAGCAGTACTTC
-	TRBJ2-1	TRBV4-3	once	CASSHAGTTYNEQFF	TGCGCCAGCAGCCACGCCGGGACCACCTACAATGAGCAGTTCTTC
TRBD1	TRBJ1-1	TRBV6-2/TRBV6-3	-	CASSYGTGGLNTEAFF	TGTGCCAGCAGTTACGGGACAGGGGGATTGAACACTGAAGCTTTCTTT
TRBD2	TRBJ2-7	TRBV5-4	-	CASSLTSGLGPYEQYF	TGTGCCAGCAGTCTTACTTCGGGACTAGGACCTTACGAGCAGTACTTC
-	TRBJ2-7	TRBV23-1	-	CASFPGPGKVYEQYF	TGCGCCAGCTTTCCGGGGCCCGGGAAGGTGTACGAGCAGTACTTC
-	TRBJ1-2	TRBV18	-	CASSPGFQEGGYTF	TGTGCCAGCTCACCAGGGTTCCAGGAAGGAGGCTACACCTTC
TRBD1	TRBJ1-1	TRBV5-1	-	CASRAYRGQGKEGVNTEAFF	TGCGCCAGCAGGGCATACAGGGGACAGGGGAAGGAAGGGGTGAACACTGAAGCTTTCTTT
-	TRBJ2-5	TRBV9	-	CASSVAGDVRETQYF	TGTGCCAGCAGCGTAGCTGGGGACGTCAGGGAGACCCAGTACTTC
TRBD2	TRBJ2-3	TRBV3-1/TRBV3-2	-	CASSHNSGRGDTQYF	TGTGCCAGCAGCCATAATAGCGGGAGGGGGGATACGCAGTATTTT
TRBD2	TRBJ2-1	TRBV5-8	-	CASSLGLAGDKFF	TGTGCCAGCAGCTTGGGACTAGCGGGAGACAAGTTCTTC
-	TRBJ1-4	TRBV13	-	CASSLGVWGQGSGTNEKLFF	TGTGCCAGCAGCTTAGGGGTATGGGGCCAAGGGTCTGGAACTAATGAAAAACTGTTTTTT
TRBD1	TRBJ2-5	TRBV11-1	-	CASSQRGPVKETQYF	TGTGCCAGCAGCCAGAGGGGGCCAGTAAAAGAGACCCAGTACTTC
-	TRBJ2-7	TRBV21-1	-	CASSQGPSGRIGHYEQYF	TGTGCCAGCAGCCAAGGACCTAGCGGGAGGATAGGGCATTACGAGCAGTACTTC
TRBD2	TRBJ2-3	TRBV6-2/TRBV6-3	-	CASSYRSGSPTPDTQYF	TGTGCCAGCAGCTATCGTAGCGGGAGCCCCACCCCAGATACGCAGTATTTT
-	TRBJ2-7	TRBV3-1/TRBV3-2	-	CASSQVMGDYEQYF	TGTGCCAGCAGCCAAGTGATGGGGGACTACGAGCAGTACTTC
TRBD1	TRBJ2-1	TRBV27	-	CASSTGAFNEQFF	TGTGCCAGCAGCACAGGGGCGTTCAATGAGCAGTTCTTC